The present T cell receptor beta chain was sequenced within a study of graft-versus-host responses after intestinal transplantation. Across the study: Among the recipients, transplants were multivisceral, liver-intestinal, or isolated intestinal. Whole-study results and caveats: GvH clones surfaced in recipient marrow, some emerging earlier in ileum or blood.

Here immunoSEQ multiplex PCR was the method, and the copy in TCRdb shows in-frame clones only, minus some. The sample shows 15,000 to 20,000 clones, approximately 70% of them seen only once. Germline assignment: CDR1 SGHRS and CDR2 YFSETQ. The CDR3 totals 15 residues. V lost 2 bases and J 1 base, leaving 10 bases between the germline ends. As to this clone: Its antigen is undetermined.

Processing was applied to graft tissue in order to liberate intraepithelial and lamina propria lymphocytes. This TCR derives from a human patient who received an intestinal transplant, so some T cells may come from the graft donor. The source was ileum tissue, collected roughly three weeks after intestinal transplant. This chain links TRBV5-1 with TRBJ2-1, with D possibly matching TRBD1 (6 bases). The chain's CDR3 is CASSFLGASYNEQFF. CDR3 DNA: TGCGCCAGCAGCTTTTTGGGGGCATCCTACAATGAGCAGTTCTTC.